This TCR beta chain was observed in a study of cytomegalovirus exposure and HLA in healthy donors (dated 2017 in TCRdb). Looking at the study overall: In an earlier analysis of 587 of the donors, 276 Gb of sequence data and 100 million or so unique TCR beta sequences from approximately 180 million T cells were reported. An early release covering over 500 HLA-typed donors comprised around 300 gigabases of sequencing data and approximately 80 million unique TCR sequences. Of the roughly 400 genotyped donors, approximately 80% fell in the genetic ancestry cluster associated with self-reported Caucasian donors. The study was designed to test whether signatures of past pathogen exposure could be identified by cataloging public T cell receptors. The study used immunosequencing to profile the T cell repertoires of around 600 subjects and linked those repertoires to cytomegalovirus serostatus. Along with the roughly 700-subject first cohort, a separate validation cohort of over 90 different subjects was used. High-throughput TCR immunosequencing, statistical association of individual TCRs with disease status, and machine learning were combined to predict cytomegalovirus infection status. A later analysis re-examined previously published TCR beta repertoires from roughly 720 donors and added high-resolution HLA genotyping to investigate patterns of TCR occurrence. Rather than drawing on any new phenotypic data, the later analysis identified candidate immune exposures from TCR beta sequences and the way those sequences occurred across donors. An earlier analysis of some 600 of the donors applied high-throughput TCR beta sequencing to assess whether each TCR beta V gene segment acted as functional or pseudogenic. Donor age, sex, ethnicity and CMV serostatus were compiled together with the repertoire data. A later genetic analysis used genome-wide SNP genotypes for about 60% of the roughly 670 donors, treating that subset as a discovery cohort. Every discovery cohort repertoire had been produced on one sequencing platform. Class I and class II HLA loci were covered by the typing at four-digit resolution. Typing coverage differed by locus: A, B, C, DRB1 and DQB1 were typed in about 620-630 donors, DQA1 in about 560, DPA1 in 606, and DPB1 in approximately 450. Because of strong linkage in the cohort, 5 or 6 DR-DQ haplotypes were treated as single units for association and clustering. Across 300 to 500 genotyped donors of the cohort, an average of approximately 220,000 unique TCR beta nucleotide sequences per donor were sequenced, and around 19% of those sequences were non-productive.

The library was built by means of the immunoSEQ multiplex PCR assay. A mixture of 60 forward primers for TCR Vbeta segments and 13 reverse primers for TCR Jbeta segments was used in the multiplex PCR. The CDR3 region of rearranged TCR beta genes was amplified from genomic DNA with a multiplex PCR assay. On the Illumina HiSeq System, the amplified TCR beta libraries were sequenced as 87-base-pair reads. The authors' pipeline ran thus. A later analysis tallied some 79 million unique TCR beta chains across the 666 repertoires, and about 12 million of those chains were shared by two or more donors. Raw reads were error-corrected and collapsed into unique sequences by a nearest-neighbor algorithm in which closely related sequences were merged to remove PCR and sequencing errors. CDR3 sequences were aligned to IMGT reference sequences to assign V, D and J gene segments. For a sequence to be retained, a match of at least six nucleotides was required to both a V gene segment and a J gene segment. Rearrangements were classified as productive when the CDR3 lacked stop codons and remained in frame with V and J, and all other rearrangements were classified as non-productive. Following IMGT convention, CDR3 was defined as the stretch from the second conserved V-encoded cysteine to the conserved J-encoded phenylalanine. In an earlier analysis of approximately 590 of the donors, sequences lacking an unambiguous match to a single V gene segment were excluded. In an earlier analysis of 450 to 700 of the donors, V segments were called functional above 56.7% productive rearrangements and were called segregating when the between-donor standard deviation exceeded 5%. A statistical classification framework was built to diagnose cytomegalovirus status from the catalog of TCR beta chain sequences. In a later analysis, V and J genes were assigned by comparing TCR nucleotide sequences against IMGT/GENE-DB human TR gene sequences. A later analysis assigned CDR3 sequences and most-parsimonious VDJ recombination scenarios with the TCRdist pipeline. In a later analysis, each TCR beta chain was defined by its CDR3 amino acid sequence together with its V-gene family, and reads without a unique V-gene family were excluded. As a way to deal with suspected cross-contamination and a sequencing artifact, a later analysis dropped 450 to 600 nucleotide sequences that were highly shared and had low generation probability. A later analysis calculated a clonal expansion index for each public chain from normalized within-repertoire ranks of inferred template counts. In a later analysis, generation probabilities were computed using a VDJ recombination model fitted to out-of-frame rearrangements, and the results were checked against IGoR. In a later analysis, TCR-TCR, TCR-HLA and TCR-CMV co-occurrence was scored with hypergeometric tests, and a repertoire-size bias correction was applied to TCR pairs. To estimate false discovery rates, a later analysis permuted the HLA or CMV assignments 20 times. In a later analysis, co-occurring TCRs were grouped using DBSCAN, and TCRdist sequence similarity was added for clustering within HLA-allele-positive subsets. Repertoires with fewer than 30,000 or more than 120,000 public chains, plus five repertoires with anomalous nucleotide sharing, were excluded from co-occurrence clustering. The source is immuneACCESS, and TCRdb retained only in-frame sequences with V and J called. Part of the clones is not carried over; for the studies checked, unresolved V genes explain less than half of this, and the remainder is unexplained. V, J and clone size reflect that table, while D and trimming were determined from the DNA. The sample data list 180,000 or so clones, and about 81% of these were observed just once. Clones ranked in the top ten supply 1.5% of the sample.

The CDR3 measures 15 amino acids from cysteine to phenylalanine. The kept DNA is CDR3 alone, 45 bases in frame from the first base. Trimming takes 3 bases off V and 0 bases off J; junction bases not matched to a gene: 2. As encoded in the germline V gene, CDR1 is MDHEN while CDR2 is SYDVKM. The cohort was made up of 500 to 800 healthy bone marrow donors. At the time of sampling, all cohort members were nominally healthy, though unrecorded immune exposures were likely present. The donor tested CMV seronegative and was one of the 352 seronegative cohort members. A peripheral blood sample was provided by each donor, and peripheral blood mononuclear cells were used for TCR beta sequencing. The Qiagen DNeasy Blood Extraction Kit was used to extract genomic DNA from the blood cell samples. Study-level results and caveats: Compared with equally common non-associated chains, HLA-associated TCR beta chains in a later analysis were more clonally expanded and had lower generation probabilities. Several of the top co-occurrence clusters appeared to be linked to parvovirus B19, influenza, CMV and Epstein-Barr virus, according to a later analysis. A few of the identified cytomegalovirus-associated TCR beta chains were confirmed in vitro to be specific for cytomegalovirus antigens. Correlated functional status among segregating V segments might reflect linkage disequilibrium, but an unknown experimental factor could not be ruled out. The sequencing pipeline was judged likely to have produced a cluster of highly shared sequence variants as a technical artifact. The classifier was reported to diagnose cytomegalovirus status with high specificity and sensitivity in both the original and validation cohorts. An association between a missense DCLRE1C variant and V-gene and J-gene trimming of TCR beta chains was found in a later genetic analysis and replicated in an independent cohort. Some IMGT-functional V segments, including TRBV6-2 and TRBV6-3, could not be distinguished by the 87-base-pair reads and were therefore excluded. The study listed 164 TCR beta chains as associated with cytomegalovirus. When HLA alleles, especially DR and DQ, strongly co-occurred, TCR associations were difficult to assign to individual alleles. In a later analysis, some 18,000 TCR beta sequences were associated with specific HLA alleles at a false discovery rate of 0.05. Because HLA typing was missing for some donors at each locus, association tests included only the typed subset. In a later analysis, most CMV-associated TCR beta chains were found to appear HLA-restricted, with HLA associations seemingly driven largely by CMV exposure. CMV serostatus was the only immune exposure information available for the cohort. This cohort had only TCR beta chains sequenced, and the lack of alpha or paired-chain data limited which features could be detected. An earlier analysis of roughly 570 of the donors showed that most TCR beta V segments appeared in productive rearrangements either about 87% or about 30% of the time, which broadly matched IMGT annotations. Roughly uniform sequencing depth across donors was assumed in presence/absence analyses, although this assumption may not hold. The authors suggested that the approach could potentially be extended to other disease states and immunological phenotypes. In a later genetic analysis, fewer N-insertions in productive TCRs were reported among donors in an Asian-associated ancestry cluster than the 666-donor mean. In a later analysis, the rate of TCR association differed among HLA loci, with DRB1 alleles having the most associated TCRs and HLA-C alleles having the fewest. A further reported finding was that TCR beta sequences accurately predicted the HLA-A and HLA-B alleles for most subjects in the first cohort. Most TCR sequences were seen in very few donors, while some public TCRs were found in many individuals. Over 15 rarely observed V segments, including chromosome 9 orphons, were excluded from the earlier analysis of a few hundred of the donors because counts were too low.

On this clone itself: Its antigen has not been determined. Per-base qualities were not stored, and no clone one base away is much larger.

This chain is built from TRBV28 and TRBJ2-4; 7 bases in the junction line up with TRBD2. The source material was PBMCs. The receptor's source is a middle-aged man in good health and CMV-seronegative. The bases are TGTGCCAGCAGTTTGGGGGGGGAAGCCAAAAACATTCAGTACTTC. It encodes CASSLGGEAKNIQYF.